This T cell receptor beta chain was identified during a study of T cell responses to AZD1222 COVID-19 vaccine. General observations from the study: Nearly half of unique spike-specific TCRs reportedly avoided B.1.351 and B.1.1.7 mutated regions. Repertoire sampling was restricted to post-peak T cell response timepoints.

Profiled with immunoSEQ multiplex PCR; TCRdb holds only in-frame clones, not every one. Among 150,000 to 200,000 clones listed, 90% were seen once. The CDR3 covers 13 residues. V lost 6 bases, J lost 4 bases, and 7 bases lay in between. Germline V gives CDR1 SNHLY, CDR2 FYNNEI. As to this clone: Antigen: not known.

The input for sequencing was peripheral blood, taken 28 days after the second AZD1222 dose. The TCR originated in an adult who received the AZD1222 COVID-19 vaccine. The V call is TRBV2, the J call TRBJ1-6; D unclear. As DNA, the CDR3 is TGTGCCAGCAGGGGAGCTTATAATTCACCCCTCCACTTT. Translation: CASRGAYNSPLHF.